The clone carrying this T cell receptor (beta chain) has ten or more counts. Its antigen remains unidentified. The sample originates from a study of response to subunit inactivated influenza vaccine. Study results and caveats: The authors offered the suggestion that each seasonal influenza vaccination recruits few new T cells.

TCRdb passed the RT-PCR reads through MiXCR, listing each CDR3 protein once. The sample consists of approximately 530,000 distinct CDR3 sequences, 7.5% to 8.5% of them appearing once. From germline, CDR1 is SGHTA and CDR2 FQGNSA. The V end lost 1 base, the J end lost 3 bases, and 10 bases lay between the germline ends. There are 14 residues in the CDR3. V and J are TRBV7-2 and TRBJ2-7, with D possibly matching TRBD2 (6 bases). This sequence was found in a man aged 50 to 75 who received an inactivated influenza vaccine. The sequencing used PBMCs from blood, collected around 2 years after vaccination. The CDR3 reads CASSLGTTIYEQYF. CDR3 in DNA: TGTGCCAGCAGCTTAGGGACTACTATCTACGAGCAGTACTTC.